Ten or more counts support the clone carrying this T cell receptor beta chain. The CDR3 has 14 residues. V was shortened by 2 bases and J by 0 bases, with 10 bases between the two germline ends. The germline gives CDR1 SQVTM, CDR2 ANQGSEA. This record belongs to a study of CD8 T cells in ankylosing spondylitis. One entry per CDR3 protein results from TCRdb running MiXCR on the 5' RACE reads. Of about 240,000 distinct CDR3 sequences listed, approximately 9% are singletons. Sequenced input: blood, either unsorted or a sorted T cell fraction (not recorded which). This rearrangement joins TRBV29-1 to TRBJ1-1; D is unresolved. This receptor was taken from a male donor with ankylosing spondylitis or in good health (not recorded which). The CDR3 bases are TGCAGCGTTGAACGGAAGGTCTTGAACACTGAAGCTTTCTTT. This gives the protein CSVERKVLNTEAFF.